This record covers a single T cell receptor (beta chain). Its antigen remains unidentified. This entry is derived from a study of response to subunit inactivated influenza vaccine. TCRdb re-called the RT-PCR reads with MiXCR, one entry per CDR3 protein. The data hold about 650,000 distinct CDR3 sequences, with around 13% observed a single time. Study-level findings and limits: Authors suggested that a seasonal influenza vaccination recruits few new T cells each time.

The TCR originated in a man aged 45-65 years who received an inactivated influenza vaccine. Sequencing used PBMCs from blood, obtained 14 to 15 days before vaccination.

CDR3 DNA sequence: TGTGCCAGCAGCTTAGCGTGGCGGGAGAGGGCAGATACGCAGTATTTT. Its translation: CASSLAWRERADTQYF. The rearrangement uses TRBV7-8 and TRBJ2-3; TRBD2 aligns across 7 bases. Trimming took 0 bases from V and 4 from J; bases not matched to a gene: 7. The CDR3 consists of 16 residues. Germline V lookup: CDR1 SGHVS, CDR2 FQNEAQ. Full variable domain (outside the CDR3, taken from reference TRBV7-8 and TRBJ2-3): GAGVSQSPRYKVAKRGQDVALRCDPISGHVSLFWYQQALGQGPEFLTYFQNEAQLDKSGLPSDRFFAERPEGSVSTLKIQRTQQEDSAVYLCASSLAWRERADTQYFGPGTRLTVL.